A single sample gave rise to the 18 T cell receptor beta chains below, sequenced in a study of beta chain features in type 1 diabetes. Study-level results: Among all four CD4+ subsets, Type 1 diabetes patients had TCRB CDR3s that were moderately but significantly shorter.

These receptors' antigens are unknown. Reverse transcribing all isolated RNA meant expressed TCRB transcripts were sequenced. Sequencing was performed with immunoSEQ multiplex PCR; in TCRdb, only in-frame clones are kept and a portion is missing. The data hold some 44,000 clones, with around 70% observed a single time. The specimen sequenced was Tregs from blood. These receptors came from a woman aged 18-29 years with type 1 diabetes.

The chain links TRBV10-3 to TRBJ1-1; 7 nucleotides agree with TRBD1. Germline V gene data show CDR1 as ENHRY and CDR2 as SYGVKD. V lost 7 bases and J lost 8; bases outside the gene matches: 7. CDR3 length equals 12 residues. CDR3 region: CAINGQGEEAFF. The CDR3, as DNA: TGTGCCATCAATGGTCAGGGGGAGGAAGCTTTCTTT.

This clone has a single count. The J gene is TRBJ2-5, the V gene TRBV19, with 10 bases aligning to TRBD2. The trim removed 7 bases at V and 2 bases at J, leaving 10 bases unmatched. The CDR3 consists of 16 residues. The germline CDR1 and CDR2 sequences are LNHDA and SQIVND (reference sequence). The CDR3 DNA sequence: TGTGCCAGTACCCAGGGGACTAGCGCTGGACAAGAGACCCAGTACTTC. It specifies CASTQGTSAGQETQYF.

The chain recombines TRBV9 with TRBJ2-3; 8 nucleotides match TRBD2. The CDR3 consists of 14 residues. V was clipped by 6 bases and J by 3 bases; unmatched bases: 6. Per germline, CDR1 SGDLS and CDR2 YYNGEE. The CDR3 reads CASTREGVTDTQYF. The DNA for the CDR3 is TGTGCCAGCACTCGGGAGGGCGTTACAGATACGCAGTATTTT.

This clone was counted only a few times. The chain employs TRBV10-3 and TRBJ2-3; a weak D match, TRBD1 (5 bases). Germline CDR1 is ENHRY and CDR2 is SYGVKD. Trimming removed 4 bases from V and 6 bases from J, with 5 bases in between. The CDR3 has 11 amino acids. CDR3 residues: CAISGGDTQYF. CDR3 sequence (DNA): TGTGCCATCAGTGGGGGCGATACGCAGTATTTT.

The chain is built from TRBV7-9 and TRBJ2-1, with TRBD1 matching over 9 bases. The CDR3 sequence is 13 residues long. V gave up 1 base and J gave up 9 bases; unmatched junction bases: 1. The germline V gene has CDR1 SEHNR and CDR2 FQNEAQ (reference sequence). The CDR3 is CASSLVDRGEQFF. In DNA form, the CDR3 reads TGTGCCAGCAGCTTAGTGGACAGGGGTGAGCAGTTCTTC.

This sequence joins TRBV5-1 and TRBJ1-1; D not certain. CDR3 length: 12 amino acids. The germline V and J ends were trimmed by 4 bases and 1 base, with 5 bases remaining between them. Germline assignment: CDR1 SGHRS and CDR2 YFSETQ. The CDR3 sequence: CASSRQNTEAFF. DNA of the CDR3: TGCGCCAGCAGCCGACAGAACACTGAAGCTTTCTTT.

The chain uses TRBV27 and TRBJ2-7, with D possibly being TRBD2 (5 bases). The V and J ends lost 3 bases and 6 bases respectively, with 15 bases between them. The V gene's germline CDR1 is MNHEY and CDR2 SMNVEV (reference sequence). This CDR3 region has 14 residues. The CDR3 region has the DNA TGTGCCAGCAGTTTCGAGGGTCTCCTTGGCGAGCAGTACTTC. This encodes CASSFEGLLGEQYF.

This clone was counted a few times. The rearrangement joins TRBV19 to TRBJ2-7; 10 nucleotides match TRBD1. V shed 6 bases and J 6 bases; nucleotides not matched to a gene: 11. CDR1 and CDR2 (germline): LNHDA, SQIVND (reference sequence). This CDR3 is 15 amino acids long. The CDR3 nucleotides read TGTGCCAGTAGCCGTCCGGACAGGGGGAAAAGCGAGCAGTACTTC. This codes for CASSRPDRGKSEQYF.

This chain connects TRBV9 to TRBJ2-1; D not resolved. Trimming cost V 4 bases and J 2 bases, with 16 bases left between them. The germline gives CDR1 SGDLS, CDR2 YYNGEE. This CDR3 has 16 amino acids. The CDR3 DNA reads TGTGCCAGCAGCAAAAGAGGCACAAGGACCTACAATGAGCAGTTCTTC. As protein: CASSKRGTRTYNEQFF.

The gene calls are TRBV5-1 and TRBJ2-1; D is undetermined. There are 15 residues in the CDR3. V dropped 3 bases and J dropped 0 bases, with 10 bases sitting between them. Germline V gene lookup returns CDR1 SGHRS and CDR2 YFSETQ. The CDR3 coding sequence is TGCGCCAGCAGCTCAGAGGCGAGCTCCTACAATGAGCAGTTCTTC. This encodes CASSSEASSYNEQFF.

The rearrangement joins TRBV29-1 to TRBJ1-5; 7 bases line up with TRBD1. Germline CDR1 is SQVTM and CDR2 is ANQGSEA. The CDR3 covers 12 residues. The V and J ends lost 7 bases and 5 bases, in that order; junction bases with no gene match: 5. Written as DNA, the CDR3 is TGCAGCGCCGGACAGGATTATCAGCCCCAGCATTTT. Residues: CSAGQDYQPQHF.

This rearrangement joins TRBV7-3 to TRBJ1-5; weak D call: TRBD1 (5 bases). Germline V CDR1 and CDR2: SGHTA, FQGTGA. V was cut by 1 base and J by 3 bases, with 10 bases left in between. The CDR3 sequence is 15 residues long. CDR3 amino acids: CASSLNGGLNQPQHF. CDR3 DNA sequence: TGTGCCAGCAGCTTAAATGGGGGACTCAATCAGCCCCAGCATTTT.

In its sample, this clone was seen a few times. This chain uses TRBV28 with TRBJ2-3, with a possible D match to TRBD1 (5 bases). Germline CDR1 is MDHEN and CDR2 is SYDVKM. The CDR3 has 14 amino acids. Trimming took off 3 bases at V and 14 bases at J, with 21 bases between the two ends. In DNA, the CDR3 is TGTGCCAGCAGTTTGGCCCCATATGGGGCCAACCCGTATTTT. It translates to CASSLAPYGANPYF.

The rearrangement uses TRBV7-9 and TRBJ2-1; 7 bases are a match to TRBD1. The CDR3 totals 14 residues. Germline V gene sequence: CDR1 SEHNR, CDR2 FQNEAQ (reference sequence). V was clipped by 9 bases and J by 2 bases; unmatched bases: 7. DNA for the CDR3: TGTGCCAGTAATCAGGGGGTCACCTACAATGAGCAGTTCTTC. It yields the protein CASNQGVTYNEQFF.

This sequence joins TRBV6-6 and TRBJ2-2; TRBD2 agrees at 7 bases. V lost 5 bases to trimming and J lost 2 bases; unmatched junction nucleotides: 5. CDR1 is MNHNY, CDR2 SVGAGI, per germline (reference sequence). This CDR3 comprises 15 residues. The CDR3 DNA reads as TGTGCCAGCAGTATCGGACTAGGAAACACCGGGGAGCTGTTTTTT. It is translated as CASSIGLGNTGELFF.

The chain combines TRBV5-4 with TRBJ1-2; TRBD1 matches 7 bases. The junction had 10 bases not matched to a gene; V was cut back by 4 bases and J by 10 bases. CDR3 length equals 13 residues. Per germline, CDR1 SGHNT and CDR2 YYREEE (reference sequence). This chain's CDR3 is CASSVPGQAFYTF. DNA for the CDR3: TGTGCCAGCAGCGTTCCCGGACAGGCGTTCTACACCTTC.

This rearrangement joins TRBV19 to TRBJ1-2; TRBD1 agrees at 9 bases. The germline gives CDR1 LNHDA, CDR2 SQIVND (reference sequence). The CDR3 consists of 12 residues. V lost 4 bases, J lost 8 bases, and 2 bases stayed unmatched. CDR3: CASSRDRAGYTF. The CDR3, as DNA: TGTGCCAGTAGTAGGGACAGGGCGGGCTACACCTTC.

The CDR3 nucleotides are TGTGCCTGGAGTCGCGGACTGCAGAACACCGGGGAGCTGTTTTTT. This translates into CAWSRGLQNTGELFF. This chain connects TRBV30 to TRBJ2-2, with D possibly TRBD2 on 5 matching bases. CDR1 and CDR2 (germline): GTSNPN, SVGIG (reference sequence). V was pared by 2 bases and J by 1 base, with 11 bases between. The CDR3 sequence is 15 residues long.